This record looks at one TCR beta chain sequence and its context. Its antigen remains unknown. The data are from a study of cytomegalovirus exposure and HLA in healthy donors. General study results and limits: Overall, approximately 150 TCR beta chains were annotated as cytomegalovirus-associated. Immune exposure data for these donors was limited to CMV serostatus. Analysis was carried out at a later point, and it linked a missense DCLRE1C variant to TCR beta V- and J-gene trimming.

PCR employed 60 Vbeta and 13 Jbeta primers. The assay was immunoSEQ multiplex PCR, and TCRdb's table has in-frame clones only and misses some. The table shows a few hundred thousand clones, with about three quarters occurring only once. In germline, CDR1 is SQVTM, CDR2 ANQGSEA. This CDR3 has 18 amino acids. Input material: PBMCs. This receptor was identified in a woman aged 60-70 years in good health and CMV-seropositive. The chain links TRBV29-1 to TRBJ1-1; TRBD1 agrees at 11 bases. CDR3 nucleotides: TGCAGTGAACTCAAGGACAGGGGGCGCGGTAAGGTGAACACTGAAGCTTTCTTT. It translates to CSELKDRGRGKVNTEAFF.